This T cell receptor beta chain is from a study of cytomegalovirus exposure and HLA in healthy donors. Study-wide findings and caveats: Across donors, most TCRs were seen rarely, yet some public ones were widespread. It has been reported that TCR beta sequences accurately predicted the HLA-A and HLA-B alleles of most subjects. Later on, a genetic analysis was performed. It linked a missense variant in DCLRE1C with V- and J-gene trimming of TCR beta. Being productive about 87% or about 30% of the time was typical of most TCR beta V segments in an earlier analysis.

Of note for this clone: Its antigen is not identified.

The study ran its PCR with 60 Vbeta and 13 Jbeta primers. TCRdb keeps only in-frame clones here, not all; method: immunoSEQ multiplex PCR. The table includes 100,000 to 150,000 clones, 74% detected once. In germline, CDR1 is SGHNT, CDR2 YYREEE (reference sequence). This CDR3 contains 15 residues. J lost 2 bases, V lost 3 bases, and 6 bases had no gene match. The rearrangement joins TRBV5-4 to TRBJ1-1; the match to TRBD1 covers 8 bases. The sequence was collected from a woman between 50 and 59 years old in good health and CMV-seropositive. What was sequenced was PBMCs. CDR3 region: CASSSTDRGNTEAFF. The CDR3 DNA sequence: TGTGCCAGCAGCTCGACCGACAGGGGAAACACTGAAGCTTTCTTT.